Reported below is one T cell receptor (beta chain). The junction does not match germline at one end; this may be a read error. The input was approximately 500 ng total RNA; TCR beta cDNA was made from it with a constant-region primer. Three rounds of nested multiplex PCR with slightly modified ARM-PCR produced TCR beta libraries. The first two PCR rounds used TRBV1-TRBV30 primers with a Cbeta primer, approximately 9 cycles each. TCRdb reprocessed the multiplex PCR reads with MiXCR, giving one entry per CDR3 protein. The repertoire consists of around 78,000 distinct CDR3 sequences, with 71% occurring once and the leading ten covering around 13%. The length of the CDR3 is 17 residues. The sample comes from a study of tumor-infiltrating lymphocytes in primary liver carcinoma. Taking roughly 18-32 mg of unsorted bulk tissue, the authors co-extracted RNA and DNA.

The TCR comes from a woman aged 60 to 75 with primary liver carcinoma and hepatitis B virus infection. The rearrangement links TRBV12-3 or TRBV12-4 to TRBJ2-7; perhaps TRBD2 as D (7 bases). Sequenced input: liver tumor tissue from sampling region 4. Described subset: tumor region T4, right-lateral pole. In nucleotides, the CDR3 is TGTGCCAGCAGTTCCGGCGGGGGCAGGGCCCGTTACTACGAACAGTACTTC. Amino acid sequence: CASSSGGGRARYYEQYF.